These 14 T cell receptor beta chains were sequenced from one sample in a study of blood T cell repertoires in COVID-19 (dated by TCRdb to the early 2020s). Libraries were made using the immunoSEQ multiplex PCR assay. What TCRdb holds here is the immuneACCESS table cut down to in-frame rearrangements. Part of the clones is not present; checked against another copy, under half of the missing clones reflect an unresolved V gene, and the others are unexplained. Recorded for this sample are tens of thousands of clones; roughly nine tenths of them occurred a single time. Of the sample, approximately 9.8% falls within the top ten clones. The sample consisted of peripheral blood. Receptors were obtained from a human donor with active COVID-19. The donor label of this sample is uncertain.

The rearrangement joins TRBV4-3 to TRBJ2-3, with 8 nucleotides matching TRBD2. The CDR3 loop spans 17 amino acids. CDR1 and CDR2 (germline): LGHNA, YSLEER. With V trimmed by 4 bases and J by 2 bases, 11 bases remained unmatched. The CDR3 spells CASSLSRLAGITDTQYF. The CDR3 DNA is TGCGCCAGCAGCCTCTCCCGGCTAGCGGGCATCACAGATACGCAGTATTTT.

The CDR3 here is CASSDSRTDTQYF. The CDR3 bases are TGTGCCAGCAGCGACAGTCGCACAGATACGCAGTATTTT. The rearrangement uses TRBV2 and TRBJ2-3; the D gene is possibly TRBD1 (5 bases). V lost 6 bases to trimming and J lost 1 base, with 8 bases between them. This CDR3 contains 13 residues. Germline V lookup: CDR1 SNHLY, CDR2 FYNNEI. Filled out from reference TRBV2 and TRBJ2-3, the complete variable domain reads EPEVTQTPSHQVTQMGQEVILRCVPISNHLYFYWYRQILGQKVEFLVSFYNNEISEKSEIFDDQFSVERPDGSNFTLKIRSTKLEDSAMYFCASSDSRTDTQYFGPGTRLTVL.

This clone came up once. The V call is TRBV7-8, the J call TRBJ2-3, with D maybe TRBD1 (6 bases). The germline CDR1 and CDR2 sequences are SGHVS and FQNEAQ. V dropped 5 bases and J dropped 0 bases, with 12 bases sitting between them. CDR3 length equals 15 residues. Here the CDR3 DNA reads TGTGCCAGCAGCCAACAGGGTGCTAGCACAGATACGCAGTATTTT. Amino acid sequence: CASSQQGASTDTQYF.

In this sample, this clone turned up once. The chain joins TRBV7-2 to TRBJ1-1; 7 nucleotides match TRBD1. Germline V gene data show CDR1 as SGHTA and CDR2 as FQGNSA. This CDR3 has 14 residues. V was clipped by 3 bases and J by 4 bases; unmatched bases: 5. DNA of the CDR3: TGTGCCAGCAGCTTGGGATACAGGGGCACTGAAGCTTTCTTT. Residues: CASSLGYRGTEAFF. Full variable domain (remainder filled in from reference TRBV7-2 and TRBJ1-1): GAGVSQSPSNKVTEKGKDVELRCDPISGHTALYWYRQSLGQGLEFLIYFQGNSAPDKSGLPSDRFSAERTGGSVSTLTIQRTQQEDSAVYLCASSLGYRGTEAFFGQGTRLTVV.

The chain links TRBV6-6 to TRBJ1-2; 9 bases are a match to TRBD1. The length of the CDR3 is 12 residues. Per the germline V gene, CDR1 is MNHNY and CDR2 is SVGAGI (reference sequence). With 5 bases clipped from V and 7 bases from J, the junction kept 2 bases outside the gene matches. The CDR3 reads CASSQDRGGYTF. For the CDR3, the DNA is TGTGCCAGCAGTCAGGACAGGGGTGGCTACACCTTC.

The V gene is TRBV7-2, the J gene TRBJ1-2; D gene ambiguous. The germline gives CDR1 SGHTA, CDR2 FQGNSA. Trimming took off 7 bases at V and 1 base at J, with 13 bases between the two ends. CDR3 length equals 14 residues. CDR3 sequence reads: CASITTRGNYGYTF. The CDR3 nucleotides are TGTGCCAGCATCACCACGCGGGGTAACTATGGCTACACCTTC. Variable domain in full (rest from reference TRBV7-2 and TRBJ1-2): GAGVSQSPSNKVTEKGKDVELRCDPISGHTALYWYRQSLGQGLEFLIYFQGNSAPDKSGLPSDRFSAERTGGSVSTLTIQRTQQEDSAVYLCASITTRGNYGYTFGSGTRLTVV.

The chain carries TRBV19 and TRBJ1-3; D is unresolved. The germline V gene encodes CDR1 LNHDA and CDR2 SQIVND (reference sequence). The CDR3 has 12 amino acids. Trimming stripped 7 bases from V and 4 bases from J, with 8 bases between. Written as DNA, the CDR3 is TGTGCCAGTACCCAGGTGGGAAACACCATATATTTT. Its protein product is CASTQVGNTIYF.

This chain connects TRBV6-6 to TRBJ1-1, with 11 bases aligning to TRBD1. The V gene's germline CDR1 is MNHNY and CDR2 SVGAGI (reference sequence). J was trimmed by 11 bases and V by 6 bases; bases with no gene match: 11. This CDR3 region has 14 residues. The CDR3, as DNA: TGTGCCAGCAGATCGGACAGGGGGCCATCAGATGCTTTCTTT. Protein: CASRSDRGPSDAFF.

The chain joins TRBV13 to TRBJ2-1, with 8 bases matching TRBD1. The CDR3 covers 13 residues. The germline CDR1 and CDR2 sequences are PRHDT and FYEKMQ (reference sequence). The V gene end was trimmed by 5 bases and the J gene end by 7 bases; junction bases not matched to a gene: 4. CDR3 DNA sequence: TGTGCCAGCAGCACAGGGGGGTTGAATGAGCAGTTCTTC. Translating it yields CASSTGGLNEQFF.

V is TRBV27 and J is TRBJ2-3; D may be TRBD2 (6 bases). Germline V gene sequence: CDR1 MNHEY, CDR2 SMNVEV (reference sequence). The CDR3 is made up of 15 amino acids. V was shortened by 6 bases and J by 8 bases, with 21 bases between the two germline ends. This CDR3 reads CASSPAGGRGGTQYF. The CDR3 nucleotides are TGTGCCAGCAGCCCGGCAGGAGGGAGAGGCGGTACGCAGTATTTT.

The chain is built from TRBV5-4 and TRBJ2-7, with D uncertain. CDR1 and CDR2 from the germline V gene are SGHNT and YYREEE (reference sequence). The CDR3 totals 13 residues. Trimming pared 4 bases from V and 6 bases from J, leaving 14 bases between. CDR3 protein: CASSERDVREQYF. As DNA, the CDR3 is TGTGCCAGCAGCGAGAGAGATGTACGCGAGCAGTACTTC.

This chain uses TRBV6-6 with TRBJ1-2; TRBD1 matches 7 bases. The junction had 7 bases not matched to a gene; V was cut back by 2 bases and J by 7 bases. This CDR3 is built from 14 residues. Germline CDR1 reads MNHNY; CDR2 reads SVGAGI (reference sequence). CDR3 in DNA: TGTGCCAGCAGTTACGGTCCAGGGGGTGGTGGCTACACCTTC. Encoded protein: CASSYGPGGGGYTF.

V usage is TRBV19 and J usage is TRBJ1-6; no reliable D call. The CDR3 totals 13 residues. V was shortened by 3 bases and J by 4 bases, with 4 bases between the two germline ends. Germline assignment: CDR1 LNHDA and CDR2 SQIVND (reference sequence). CDR3 residues: CASSIRYNSPLHF. In nucleotides, the CDR3 is TGTGCCAGTAGTATCCGGTATAATTCACCCCTCCACTTT.

The rearrangement uses TRBV10-2 and TRBJ2-2; 11 nucleotides line up with TRBD2. J gave up 7 bases and V 3 bases, and 4 bases lay outside the gene matches. Germline CDR1 reads WSHSY; CDR2 reads SAAADI. The length of the CDR3 is 15 residues. The CDR3 bases are TGCGCCAGCAGTGATACTAGCGGGGGTAGCGGGGAGCTGTTTTTT. This encodes CASSDTSGGSGELFF.